The present TCR beta chain was sequenced within a study of blood T cell repertoires in COVID-19 (dated by TCRdb to the early 2020s). Describing the broader study: The collaborator samples originated in the United States, Italy and Spain and spanned the acute and convalescent phases of COVID-19. Nearly every sample came with metadata listing a de-identified subject ID, COVID-19 status, age in years and sex. Samples were obtained from the ongoing ImmuneRACE study (first 160 participants) and from some 1,300 subjects provided by 6 global collaborators. Deeply sampled blood TCRbeta repertoires from subjects exposed to, actively infected with, or recovered from COVID-19 were included in the dataset. A freely available public database, intended as a resource for researchers studying the immune response to SARS-CoV-2, is where the repertoires were released. The prospective study material was composed of cDNA or gDNA derived from T cells, B-cell-depleted T cells, or PBMCs. Where available, HLA class I and class II types were obtained from metadata supplied by the sample provider rather than from assay-based typing. Study-wide findings and limitations: The amount of clinical and demographic metadata varied by source and participant and was provided uncurated.

The immunoSEQ Assay, a bias-controlled multiplex PCR, was used to amplify TCRbeta CDR3 regions from genomic DNA. On the study's bioinformatics: The number of nucleated cells in each sample was estimated from the amplification of reference gene primers within the assay. To quantify the absolute abundance of each unique TCRbeta CDR3 rearrangement, sequence reads were collapsed and filtered. For each sample, productive Simpson clonality was calculated by taking the square root of Simpson's diversity index across productive rearrangements. TCRdb took over this immuneACCESS table, retaining in-frame rearrangements with V and J assigned. Such tables are incomplete; in checked studies, under half of the missing clones stem from an unresolved V gene, and the remainder is unexplained. V and J calls and clone size come straight from that table; D and trimming were deduced from the DNA. The sample table lists roughly 58,000 clones, 81% of them with a count of one. Jointly, the top ten make up over 25% of the sample.

This clone occurred once. Its cognate antigen has yet to be identified. One base away there is no much larger clone; base qualities are not given. The CDR1 and CDR2 encoded by the germline V gene are MRHNA and SNTAGT. V is clipped by 8 bases and J by 8 bases, and the sequence between their germline boundaries is 20 bases long. The CDR3 runs 14 residues from the cysteine to the phenylalanine. Just CDR3 DNA is preserved here, 42 bases in frame from base 1. One collaborating source in Seattle enrolled patients while the patients were actively infected and followed the patients over time throughout the course of disease. Whole blood was collected in K2EDTA tubes by collaborating institutions according to the institutions' own protocols. For TCRbeta analysis, collaborators shipped samples in one of three forms: frozen whole blood, isolated PBMCs, or DNA extracted from either of those sample types.

This TCR was sampled from a man aged 55-75 years with COVID-19, enrolled during active disease. Recombination connected TRBV6-4 to TRBJ2-3; perhaps TRBD1 is the D gene, with 5 bases matching. The material sequenced was peripheral blood. The CDR3 amino acid sequence is: CASLGYRARGTQYF. The nucleotide sequence reads TGTGCCAGCCTCGGGTACCGGGCTAGGGGTACGCAGTATTTT.